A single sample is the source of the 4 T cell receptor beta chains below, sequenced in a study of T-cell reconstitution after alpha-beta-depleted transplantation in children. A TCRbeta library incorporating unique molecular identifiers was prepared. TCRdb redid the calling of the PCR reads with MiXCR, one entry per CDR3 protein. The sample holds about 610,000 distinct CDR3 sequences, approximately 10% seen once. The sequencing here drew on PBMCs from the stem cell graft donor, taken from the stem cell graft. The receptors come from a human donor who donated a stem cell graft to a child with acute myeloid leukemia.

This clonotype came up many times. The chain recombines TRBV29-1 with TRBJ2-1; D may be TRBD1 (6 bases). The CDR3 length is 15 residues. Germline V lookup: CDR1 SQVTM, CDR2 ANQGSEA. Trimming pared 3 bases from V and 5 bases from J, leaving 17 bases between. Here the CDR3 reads CSVDWPQGSNNEQFF. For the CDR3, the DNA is TGCAGCGTTGACTGGCCGCAGGGGTCGAACAATGAGCAGTTCTTC.

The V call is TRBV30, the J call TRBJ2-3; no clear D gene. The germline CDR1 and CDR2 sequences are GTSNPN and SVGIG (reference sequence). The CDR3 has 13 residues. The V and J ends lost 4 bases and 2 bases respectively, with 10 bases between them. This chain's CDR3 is CAWNTLITDTQYF. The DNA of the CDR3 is TGTGCCTGGAATACTCTTATCACAGATACGCAGTATTTT.

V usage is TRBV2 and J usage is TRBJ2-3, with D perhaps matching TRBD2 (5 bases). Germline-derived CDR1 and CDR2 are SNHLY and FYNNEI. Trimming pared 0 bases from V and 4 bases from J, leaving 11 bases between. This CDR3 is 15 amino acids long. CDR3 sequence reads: CASSEALARADTQYF. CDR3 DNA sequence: TGTGCCAGCAGTGAAGCCCTAGCCAGAGCAGATACGCAGTATTTT. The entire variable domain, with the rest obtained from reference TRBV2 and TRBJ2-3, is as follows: EPEVTQTPSHQVTQMGQEVILRCVPISNHLYFYWYRQILGQKVEFLVSFYNNEISEKSEIFDDQFSVERPDGSNFTLKIRSTKLEDSAMYFCASSEALARADTQYFGPGTRLTVL.

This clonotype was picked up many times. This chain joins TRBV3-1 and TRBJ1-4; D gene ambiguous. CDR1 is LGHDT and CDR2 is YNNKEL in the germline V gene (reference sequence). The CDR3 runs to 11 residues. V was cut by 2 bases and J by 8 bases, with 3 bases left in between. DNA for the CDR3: TGTGCCAGCAGCCAACAGGAAAAACTGTTTTTT. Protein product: CASSQQEKLFF.